This TCR beta chain was sequenced in a study of human T cells and chemical hapten exposure. In the study overall: Subjects had 2% DPC placed on 2 cm by 2 cm of upper inner arm skin for sensitization.

At least ten counts were recorded for this clonotype. TCRdb reprocessed the RACE reads with MiXCR, giving one entry per CDR3 protein. This repertoire shows 95,000 or so distinct CDR3 sequences, roughly 10% found once; its top ten account for 2.5% to 4%. The time point was: patch test 2, 6 weeks after DPC sensitization. Treatment: therapeutic diphenylcyclopropenone sensitization with weekly scalp DPC. Blood sampling occurred before each patch-test application. Participating donors were patients with alopecia, aged 18 to 70 years, considered appropriate candidates for DPC. The TCR originated in a woman aged 40 to 50 with alopecia areata. Some clones in this sample may be carry-over from other donors' samples. The source was whole blood, collected in connection with sensitization to the hapten diphenylcyclopropenone (DPC).

The CDR3 DNA follows: TGTGCCAGCAGCTTAGGGCAGGTAAACACTGAAGCTTTCTTT. Residues: CASSLGQVNTEAFF. This chain uses TRBV7-9 with TRBJ1-1; D not resolved. CDR3 length: 14 amino acids. CDR1 SEHNR and CDR2 FQNEAQ come from the germline V gene (reference sequence). The germline V and J ends were trimmed by 1 base and 2 bases, with 8 bases remaining between them.